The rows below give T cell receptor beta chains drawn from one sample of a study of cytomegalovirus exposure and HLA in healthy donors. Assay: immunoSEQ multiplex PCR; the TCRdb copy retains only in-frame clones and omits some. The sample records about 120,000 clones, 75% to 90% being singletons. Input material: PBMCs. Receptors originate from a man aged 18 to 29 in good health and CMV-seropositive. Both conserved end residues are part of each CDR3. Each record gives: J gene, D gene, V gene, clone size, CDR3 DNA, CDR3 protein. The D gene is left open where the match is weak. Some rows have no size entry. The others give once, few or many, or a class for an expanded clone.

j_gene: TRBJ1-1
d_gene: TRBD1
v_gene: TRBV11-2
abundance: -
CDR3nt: TGTGCCAGCAGCTTCTCAGGGGGCTGGGCTTTCTTT
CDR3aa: CASSFSGGWAFF

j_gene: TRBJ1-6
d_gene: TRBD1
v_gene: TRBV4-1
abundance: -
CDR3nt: TGCGCCAGCAGCTACACAGGGGGTGACTATAATTCACCCCTCCACTTT
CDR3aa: CASSYTGGDYNSPLHF

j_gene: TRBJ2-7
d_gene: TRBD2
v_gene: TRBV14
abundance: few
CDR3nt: TGTGCCAGCAGCCGGGGGGGAAGCTCCTACGAGCAGTACTTC
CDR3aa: CASSRGGSSYEQYF

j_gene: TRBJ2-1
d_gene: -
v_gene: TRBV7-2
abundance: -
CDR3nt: TGTGCCAGCAGCTTAAGGAGCTACAATGAGCAGTTCTTC
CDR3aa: CASSLRSYNEQFF

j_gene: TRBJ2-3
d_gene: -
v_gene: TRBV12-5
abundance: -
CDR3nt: TGTGCTAGTGGCCGGGCCGGGGACACAGATACGCAGTATTTT
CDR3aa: CASGRAGDTDTQYF

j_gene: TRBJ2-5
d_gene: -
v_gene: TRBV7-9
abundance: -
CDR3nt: TGTGCCAGCAGCACTCACCAAAGAGGACAGTTTCAAGAGACCCAGTACTTC
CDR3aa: CASSTHQRGQFQETQYF

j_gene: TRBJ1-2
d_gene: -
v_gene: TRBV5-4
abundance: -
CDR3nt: TGTGCCAGCAGGGAGATGTCAAGTCCCCCTAACTATGGCTACACCTTC
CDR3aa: CASREMSSPPNYGYTF

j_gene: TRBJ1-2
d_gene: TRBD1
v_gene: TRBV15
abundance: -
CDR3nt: TGTGCCACCAGCAGAGGCCGGGACAGGGTAACTGTTAACTATGGCTACACCTTC
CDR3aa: CATSRGRDRVTVNYGYTF

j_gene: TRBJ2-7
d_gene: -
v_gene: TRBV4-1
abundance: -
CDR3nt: TGCGCCAGCAGCCATAGACGGGGATACGAGCAGTACTTC
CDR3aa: CASSHRRGYEQYF

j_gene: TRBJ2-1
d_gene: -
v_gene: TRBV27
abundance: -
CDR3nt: TGTGCCAGCAGTTTTGATCCGGTCGGGCAGTTCTTC
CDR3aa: CASSFDPVGQFF

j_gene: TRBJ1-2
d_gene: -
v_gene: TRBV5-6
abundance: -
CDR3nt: TGTGCCAGCAGATTCCGGGGAGGAGGCTACACCTTC
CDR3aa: CASRFRGGGYTF

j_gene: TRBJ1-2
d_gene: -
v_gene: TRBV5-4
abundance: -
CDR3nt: TGTGCCAGCAGCACTGGGACTACAGCGAGCGGATATGGCTACACCTTC
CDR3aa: CASSTGTTASGYGYTF

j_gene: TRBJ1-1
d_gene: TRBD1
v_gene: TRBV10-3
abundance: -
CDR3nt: TGTGCCATCAGTGGAGGGACAGGAGTGGACACTGAAGCTTTCTTT
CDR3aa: CAISGGTGVDTEAFF

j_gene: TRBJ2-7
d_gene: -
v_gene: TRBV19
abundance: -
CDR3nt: TGTGCCACTTGGGGCAGGGGTGGCGAGCAGTACTTC
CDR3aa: CATWGRGGEQYF

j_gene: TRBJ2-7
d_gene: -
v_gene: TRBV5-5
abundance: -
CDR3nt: TGTGCCAGCAGCTTCCGCGACAGCACCTACGAGCAGTACTTC
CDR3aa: CASSFRDSTYEQYF

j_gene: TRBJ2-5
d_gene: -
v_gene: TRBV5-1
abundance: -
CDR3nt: TGCGCCAGCAGCCCTGTGCCAGGGTTGGAGACCCAGTACTTC
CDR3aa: CASSPVPGLETQYF

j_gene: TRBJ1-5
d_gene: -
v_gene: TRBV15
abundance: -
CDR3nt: TGTGCCACCAGCAGAGGGGTCACACAGGACTATAGCAATCAGCCCCAGCATTTT
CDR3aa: CATSRGVTQDYSNQPQHF

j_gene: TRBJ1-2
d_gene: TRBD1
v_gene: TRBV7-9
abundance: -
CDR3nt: TGTGCCAGCAGCTCGGCGACAGGGGTGGCCTATGGCTACACCTTC
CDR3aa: CASSSATGVAYGYTF

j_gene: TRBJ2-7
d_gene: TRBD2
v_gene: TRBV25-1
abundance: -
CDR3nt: TGTGCCAGCAGTGAATCACGGGGGGGCCTCGCCTACGAGCAGTACTTC
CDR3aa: CASSESRGGLAYEQYF

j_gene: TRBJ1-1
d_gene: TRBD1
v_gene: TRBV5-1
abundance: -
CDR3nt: TGCGCCAGCAGCTTGGATGGGACAGGATTGAACACTGAAGCTTTCTTT
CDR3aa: CASSLDGTGLNTEAFF

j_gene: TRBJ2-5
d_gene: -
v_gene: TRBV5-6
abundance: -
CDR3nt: TGTGCCAGCAGCTACGGGGGAGAGACCCAGTACTTC
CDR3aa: CASSYGGETQYF

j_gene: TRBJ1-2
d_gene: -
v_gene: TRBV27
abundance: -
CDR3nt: TGTGCCAGCAGTCGAGACCTAATACAGGGAATCTATGGCTACACCTTC
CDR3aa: CASSRDLIQGIYGYTF